The clone carrying this T cell receptor beta chain was observed a handful of times. Its target is unknown. This sample was included in a study of T cells after yellow fever vaccination. Study overall: Preparation of fractions with low cell numbers was performed using SMART-Seq v4 Ultra Low Input.

TCRdb reprocessed the 5' RACE reads with MiXCR, giving one entry per CDR3 protein. The sample shows some 300,000 distinct CDR3 sequences, 8.5% to 10% of them seen only once. V was clipped by 5 bases and J by 5 bases; unmatched bases: 6. CDR3 size: 14 residues. Germline V gene lookup returns CDR1 SGHTA and CDR2 FQGTGA. Study observations and caveats: Abundant clonotypes from the bulk population could get into FACS-sorted repertoires as contaminants.

The chain employs TRBV7-3 and TRBJ1-1; TRBD1 aligns across 9 bases. The sequencing here drew on CD4+ T cells sorted from PBMCs, taken 5 days after the yellow fever booster vaccination. The TCR comes from a man younger than 35 who received the YFV17D yellow fever vaccine. CDR3 sequence (DNA): TGTGCCAGCAGCAAACAGGGGGCGCATACTGAAGCTTTCTTT. Protein product: CASSKQGAHTEAFF.